The clone carrying this T cell receptor (beta chain) was counted once. Sequencing was performed with immunoSEQ multiplex PCR; in TCRdb, only in-frame clones are kept and a portion is missing. The sample includes about 110,000 clones, around 80% of them seen just once. Trimming took 4 bases from V and 0 from J, leaving 16 bases between them. Germline CDR1 and CDR2: LGHNA and YSLEER. The CDR3 has 18 amino acids. The data are from a study of control samples from healthy donors and cancer patients. V and J are TRBV4-3 and TRBJ1-6, with a tentative D call TRBD1 (6 bases). Sequenced material: blood. This TCR was sampled from a man between 18 and 29 years old in good health. The CDR3 sequence: CASSPQDTGSSYNSPLHF. CDR3 DNA sequence: TGCGCCAGCAGCCCTCAAGATACAGGGAGCTCCTATAATTCACCCCTCCACTTT.